Ten or more counts support the clone carrying this TCR beta chain. Its specificity is unknown. TCRdb re-called the 5' RACE reads with MiXCR, one entry per CDR3 protein. This sample has around 330,000 distinct CDR3 sequences; 11% occur once, and the top ten carry roughly 9%. V was pared by 0 bases and J by 7 bases, with 2 bases between. This CDR3 is built from 10 residues. CDR1 is SGHRS, CDR2 YFSETQ, per germline. The data were taken from a study of CD8 T cells in ankylosing spondylitis. Study-level findings and limits: Blood from ankylosing spondylitis patients appeared to carry a characteristic roughly 8-variant TCR beta motif.

The sequenced sample consisted of blood, either unsorted or a sorted T cell fraction (not recorded which). The chain recombines TRBV5-1 with TRBJ2-7, with no clear D. The TCR originated in a female donor with ankylosing spondylitis or in good health (not recorded which). CDR3 in amino acids: CASSLEEQYF. In DNA, the CDR3 is TGCGCCAGCAGCTTGGAAGAGCAGTACTTC.